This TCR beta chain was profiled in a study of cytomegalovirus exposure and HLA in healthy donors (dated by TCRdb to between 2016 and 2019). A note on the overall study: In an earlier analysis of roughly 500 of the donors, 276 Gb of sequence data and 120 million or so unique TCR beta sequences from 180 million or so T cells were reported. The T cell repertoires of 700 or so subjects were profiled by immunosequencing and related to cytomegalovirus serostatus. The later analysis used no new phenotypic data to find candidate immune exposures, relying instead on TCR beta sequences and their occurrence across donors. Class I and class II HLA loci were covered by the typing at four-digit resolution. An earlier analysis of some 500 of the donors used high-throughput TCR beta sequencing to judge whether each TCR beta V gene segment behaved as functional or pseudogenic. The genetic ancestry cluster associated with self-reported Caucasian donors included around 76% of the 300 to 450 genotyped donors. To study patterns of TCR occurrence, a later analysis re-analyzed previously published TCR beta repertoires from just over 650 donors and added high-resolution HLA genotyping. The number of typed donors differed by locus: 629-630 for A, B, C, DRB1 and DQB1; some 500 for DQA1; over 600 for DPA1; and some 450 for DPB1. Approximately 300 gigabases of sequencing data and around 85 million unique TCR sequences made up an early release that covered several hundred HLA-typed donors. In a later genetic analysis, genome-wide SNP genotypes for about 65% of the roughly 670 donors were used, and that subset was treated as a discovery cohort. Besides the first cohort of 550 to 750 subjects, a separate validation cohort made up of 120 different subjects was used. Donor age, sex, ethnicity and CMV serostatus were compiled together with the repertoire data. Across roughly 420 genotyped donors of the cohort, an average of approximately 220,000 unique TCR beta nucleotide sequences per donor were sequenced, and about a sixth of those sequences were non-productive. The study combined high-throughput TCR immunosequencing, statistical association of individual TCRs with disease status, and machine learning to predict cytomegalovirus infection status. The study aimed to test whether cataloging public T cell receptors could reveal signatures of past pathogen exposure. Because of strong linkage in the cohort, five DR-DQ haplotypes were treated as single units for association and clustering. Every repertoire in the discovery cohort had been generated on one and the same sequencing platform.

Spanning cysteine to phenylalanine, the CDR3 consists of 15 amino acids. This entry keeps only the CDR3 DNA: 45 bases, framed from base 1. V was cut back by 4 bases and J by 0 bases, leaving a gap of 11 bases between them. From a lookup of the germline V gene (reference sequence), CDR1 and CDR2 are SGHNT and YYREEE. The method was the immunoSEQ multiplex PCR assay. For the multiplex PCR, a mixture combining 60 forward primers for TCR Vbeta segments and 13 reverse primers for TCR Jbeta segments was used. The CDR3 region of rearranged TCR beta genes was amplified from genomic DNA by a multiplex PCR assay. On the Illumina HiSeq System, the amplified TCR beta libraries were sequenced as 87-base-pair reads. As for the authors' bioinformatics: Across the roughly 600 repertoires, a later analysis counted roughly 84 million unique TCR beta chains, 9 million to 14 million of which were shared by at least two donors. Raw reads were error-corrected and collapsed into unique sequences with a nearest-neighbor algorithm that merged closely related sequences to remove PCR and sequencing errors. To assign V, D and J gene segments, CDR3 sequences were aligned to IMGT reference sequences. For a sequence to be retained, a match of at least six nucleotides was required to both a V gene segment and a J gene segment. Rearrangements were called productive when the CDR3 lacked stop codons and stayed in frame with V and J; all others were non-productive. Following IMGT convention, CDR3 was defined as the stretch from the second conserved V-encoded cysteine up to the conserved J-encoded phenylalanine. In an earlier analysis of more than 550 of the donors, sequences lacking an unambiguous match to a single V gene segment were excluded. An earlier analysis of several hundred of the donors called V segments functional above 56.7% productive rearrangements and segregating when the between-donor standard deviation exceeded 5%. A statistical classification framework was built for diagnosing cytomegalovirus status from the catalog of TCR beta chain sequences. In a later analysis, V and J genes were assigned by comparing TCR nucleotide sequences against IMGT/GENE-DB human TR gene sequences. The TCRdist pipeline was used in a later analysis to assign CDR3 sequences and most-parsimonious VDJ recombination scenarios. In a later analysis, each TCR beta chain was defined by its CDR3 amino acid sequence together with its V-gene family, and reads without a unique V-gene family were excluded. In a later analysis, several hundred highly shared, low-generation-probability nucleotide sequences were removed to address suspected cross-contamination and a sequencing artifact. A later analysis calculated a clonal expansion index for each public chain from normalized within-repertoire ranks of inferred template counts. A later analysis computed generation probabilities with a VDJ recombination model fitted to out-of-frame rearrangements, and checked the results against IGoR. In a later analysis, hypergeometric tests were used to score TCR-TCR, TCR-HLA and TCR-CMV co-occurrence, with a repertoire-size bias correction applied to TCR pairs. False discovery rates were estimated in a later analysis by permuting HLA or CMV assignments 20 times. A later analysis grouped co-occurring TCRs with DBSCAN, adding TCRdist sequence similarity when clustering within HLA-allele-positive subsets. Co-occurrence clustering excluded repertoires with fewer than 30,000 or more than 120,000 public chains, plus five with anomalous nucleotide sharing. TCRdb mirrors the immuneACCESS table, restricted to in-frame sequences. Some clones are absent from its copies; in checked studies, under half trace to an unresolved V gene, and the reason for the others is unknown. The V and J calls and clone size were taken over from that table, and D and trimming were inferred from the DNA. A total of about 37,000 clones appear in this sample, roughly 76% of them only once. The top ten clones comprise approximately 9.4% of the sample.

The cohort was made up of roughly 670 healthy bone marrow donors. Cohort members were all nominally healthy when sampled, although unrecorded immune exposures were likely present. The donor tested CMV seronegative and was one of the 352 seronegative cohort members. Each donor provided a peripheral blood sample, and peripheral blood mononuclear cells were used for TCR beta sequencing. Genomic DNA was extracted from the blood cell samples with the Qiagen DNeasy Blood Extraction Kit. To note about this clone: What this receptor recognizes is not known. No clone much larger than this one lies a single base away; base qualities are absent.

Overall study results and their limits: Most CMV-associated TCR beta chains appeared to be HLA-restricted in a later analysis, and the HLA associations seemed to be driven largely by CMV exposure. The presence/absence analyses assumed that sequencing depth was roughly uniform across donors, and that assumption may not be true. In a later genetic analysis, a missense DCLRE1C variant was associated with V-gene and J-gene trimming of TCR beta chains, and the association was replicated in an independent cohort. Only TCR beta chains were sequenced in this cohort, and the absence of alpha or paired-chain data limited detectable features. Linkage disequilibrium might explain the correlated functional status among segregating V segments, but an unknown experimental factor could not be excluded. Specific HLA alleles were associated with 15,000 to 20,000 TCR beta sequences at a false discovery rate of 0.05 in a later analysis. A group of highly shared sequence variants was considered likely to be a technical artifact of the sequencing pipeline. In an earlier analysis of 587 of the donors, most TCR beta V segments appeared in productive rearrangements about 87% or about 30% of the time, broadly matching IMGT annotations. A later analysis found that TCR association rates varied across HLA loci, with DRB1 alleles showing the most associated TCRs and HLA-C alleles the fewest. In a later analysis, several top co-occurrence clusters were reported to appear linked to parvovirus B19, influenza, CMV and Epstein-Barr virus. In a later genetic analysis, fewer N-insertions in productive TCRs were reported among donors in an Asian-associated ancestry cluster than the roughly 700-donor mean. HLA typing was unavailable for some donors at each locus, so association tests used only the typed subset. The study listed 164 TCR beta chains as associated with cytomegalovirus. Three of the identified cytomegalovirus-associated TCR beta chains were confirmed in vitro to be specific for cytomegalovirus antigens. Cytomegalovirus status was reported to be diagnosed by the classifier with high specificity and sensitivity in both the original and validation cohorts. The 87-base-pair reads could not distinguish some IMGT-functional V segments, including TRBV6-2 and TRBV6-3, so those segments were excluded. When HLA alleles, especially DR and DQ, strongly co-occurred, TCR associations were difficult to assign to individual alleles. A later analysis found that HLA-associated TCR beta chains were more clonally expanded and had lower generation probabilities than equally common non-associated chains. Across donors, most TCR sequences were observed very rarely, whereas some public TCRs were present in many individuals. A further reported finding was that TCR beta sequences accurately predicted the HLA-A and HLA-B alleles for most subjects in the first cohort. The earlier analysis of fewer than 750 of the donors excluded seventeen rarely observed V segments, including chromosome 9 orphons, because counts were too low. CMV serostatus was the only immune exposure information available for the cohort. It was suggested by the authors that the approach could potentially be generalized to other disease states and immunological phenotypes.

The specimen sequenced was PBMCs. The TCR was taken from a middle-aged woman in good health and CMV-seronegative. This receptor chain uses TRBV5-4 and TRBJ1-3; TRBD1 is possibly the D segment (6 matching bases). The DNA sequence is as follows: TGTGCCAGCAGCGCGGACAGATCCTCTGGAAACACCATATATTTT. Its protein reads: CASSADRSSGNTIYF.